This T cell receptor (delta chain) was sequenced for a study of delta chains in infants with herpesvirus infections. Study outcomes and limitations: Only the first time point after infection showed the public clonotype. The public clonotype might exist undetected in CMV-uninfected infants.

TCR cDNA was made from PBMC RNA with gamma- and delta-chain-specific primers. TCRdb re-called clones from the RT-PCR reads using CATT. This sample has hundreds of delta-chain clones, with 10% to 15% found just once. Points on this clone: What it binds is not known. This likely reflects a read error, since a far larger clone is one base away.

The clonotype was recovered from a human donor who was a Ugandan infant, either HIV-exposed or HIV-unexposed (not recorded which). Sequenced material: peripheral blood, taken at time point 2 of longitudinal follow-up.

This chain's CDR3 is CALGDPPTRGTDTDKPIF. The CDR3 region has the DNA TGTGCTCTTGGGGACCCTCCTACGCGGGGGACTGACACCGATAAACCCATCTTT. This chain links TRDV1 with TRDJ1; D possibly matches TRDD2 or TRDD3 (6 bases each). This CDR3 contains 18 residues. Germline CDR1 TSWWSYY, CDR2 QGS.